These 32 T cell receptor beta chains came from one sample sequenced in a study of blood T cells in healthy people across ages. Together with a sample-barcoded 5' primer, a J-beta primer mix was included in a second PCR lasting roughly 6 to 12 cycles. TCRdb passed the 5' RACE reads through MiXCR, listing each CDR3 protein once. This sample yields approximately 800,000 distinct CDR3 sequences, of which roughly 25% are seen a single time; around 3% belongs to the top ten. In addition, the sample was reused for a study of T cells of mothers and their children.

What was sequenced was blood. These receptors all stem from a boy aged 10-17 years in good health.

For this clonotype: A junction boundary mismatches the germline segment, possibly from a read error. The V gene is TRBV11-2, the J gene TRBJ2-7, with 11 bases lining up with TRBD2. This CDR3 contains 15 residues. CDR1 is SGHAT, CDR2 FQNNGV, per germline. CDR3 region: CASSSGLAVTYEQYF. Here the CDR3 DNA reads TGCGCCAGCAGCTCGGGACTAGCGGTTACCTACGAGCAGTACTTC.

The chain carries TRBV7-9 and TRBJ2-5; D unresolved. Germline V CDR1 and CDR2: SEHNR, FQNEAQ (reference sequence). The CDR3 contains 14 residues. The V and J ends lost 4 bases and 3 bases respectively, with 12 bases between them. The CDR3, as DNA: TGTGCCAGCAGCTACAAAGGGCTCGAAGAGACCCAGTACTTC. Protein: CASSYKGLEETQYF.

The sample holds a few counts of this clonotype. J is TRBJ2-5 and V is TRBV29-1; tentative D call: TRBD1 (6 bases). The end of the DNA fits TRBJ2-7 better, so the J call may be wrong. CDR3 length equals 12 residues. Germline V gives CDR1 SQVTM, CDR2 ANQGSEA. The CDR3 nucleotides read TGCAGCGTTGAAAAACAGGGCCACGAGCAGTACTTC. It specifies CSVEKQGHEQYF.

The chain uses TRBV28 and TRBJ2-3, with 9 bases matching TRBD1. CDR3 length: 16 residues. Germline-derived CDR1 and CDR2 are MDHEN and SYDVKM. Trimming removed 4 bases from V and 2 bases from J; junction bases left unmatched: 7. CDR3 amino acids: CASSSGQGADTDTQYF. CDR3 DNA: TGTGCCAGCAGTTCGGGACAGGGTGCCGACACAGATACGCAGTATTTT.

CDR3 residues: CASSFLDAEDYGYTF. The CDR3 DNA follows: TGCGCCAGCAGCTTTCTGGACGCCGAAGACTATGGCTACACCTTC. The chain couples TRBV5-1 to TRBJ1-2; D gene ambiguous. From germline, CDR1 is SGHRS and CDR2 YFSETQ. Between the trimmed V and J ends, which lost 2 bases and 3 bases, there was a span of 14 bases. This CDR3 is built from 15 residues.

This sequence joins TRBV11-2 and TRBJ1-2; D gene ambiguous. This CDR3 spans 16 amino acids. Germline CDR1 SGHAT, CDR2 FQNNGV. The V end lost 3 bases, the J end lost 5 bases, and 19 bases lay between the germline ends. In nucleotides, the CDR3 is TGTGCCAGCAGCTTCTCTGGGTACACGGCGTCTTATGGCTACACCTTC. Translated, it gives CASSFSGYTASYGYTF.

This clonotype was detected only a few times. The J gene is TRBJ1-4, the V gene TRBV3-1; 8 bases are a match to TRBD1. The CDR3 covers 16 residues. Germline V gene sequence: CDR1 LGHDT, CDR2 YNNKEL (reference sequence). Trimming at V came to 2 bases and at J to 8 bases, leaving 10 bases not matched to a gene. The CDR3 DNA reads as TGTGCCAGCAGCCAACAATCAGGGGGCGCTCTCGAAAAACTGTTTTTT. It encodes CASSQQSGGALEKLFF.

Written as DNA, the CDR3 is TGCGCCAGCAGCCCCACGGGGCGGGACGGGCCCCAGCATTTT. It codes for CASSPTGRDGPQHF. The genes are TRBV5-1 and TRBJ1-5; a weak D match, TRBD1 (5 bases). The CDR3 runs 14 residues. Germline-derived CDR1 and CDR2 are SGHRS and YFSETQ. Trimming cost V 4 bases and J 9 bases, with 17 bases left between them.

This clonotype occurred a few times. V is TRBV15 and J is TRBJ2-7; maybe TRBD1 (6 bases). Germline loops: CDR1 LNHNV, CDR2 YYDKDF (reference sequence). V was shortened by 1 base and J by 1 base, with 17 bases between the two germline ends. This CDR3 is 17 amino acids long. The CDR3, as DNA: TGTGCCACCAGCAGAGGAACCCAGGGGAAGGGGTCCTACGAGCAGTACTTC. Its protein is CATSRGTQGKGSYEQYF.

V and J are TRBV20-1 and TRBJ2-5; 10 positions agree with TRBD2. Unmatched junction bases numbered 6, after V lost 0 bases and J lost 11 bases. The V gene's germline CDR1 is DFQATT and CDR2 SNEGSKA (reference sequence). CDR3 length: 13 residues. CDR3 region: CSAREASGGEQYF. CDR3 coding DNA: TGCAGTGCTAGAGAGGCTAGCGGGGGTGAGCAGTACTTC.

This clonotype was observed a few times. The V call is TRBV18, the J call TRBJ2-5, with D possibly TRBD1 on 5 matching bases. Germline values: CDR1 KGHSH, CDR2 LQKENI. Trimming removed 4 bases at V and 3 bases at J, with 12 bases between. The CDR3 has 14 amino acids. In DNA form, the CDR3 reads TGTGCCAGCTCACGCCCCCTAGGGGAAGAGACCCAGTACTTC. Translating gives CASSRPLGEETQYF.

The chain has TRBV29-1 and TRBJ2-5; unclear D gene. Trimming left V 4 bases short and J 4 bases short, with 10 bases between. Germline V gives CDR1 SQVTM, CDR2 ANQGSEA. This CDR3 comprises 12 residues. CDR3 in DNA: TGCAGCGTTGCGATCAACCGAGAGACCCAGTACTTC. Translation gives CSVAINRETQYF.

This chain uses TRBV7-3 with TRBJ2-3, with 14 bases lining up with TRBD2. Germline V gives CDR1 SGHTA, CDR2 FQGTGA. Trimming removed 5 bases from V and 1 base from J; junction bases left unmatched: 11. The CDR3 length is 19 residues. The CDR3 protein is CASSPGTSGGSGGTDTQYF. Here the CDR3 DNA reads TGTGCCAGCAGCCCCGGGACTAGCGGGGGCTCTGGGGGCACAGATACGCAGTATTTT. The entire variable domain, with the rest obtained from reference TRBV7-3 and TRBJ2-3, is as follows: GAGVSQTPSNKVTEKGKYVELRCDPISGHTALYWYRQSLGQGPEFLIYFQGTGAADDSGLPNDRFFAVRPEGSVSTLKIQRTERGDSAVYLCASSPGTSGGSGGTDTQYFGPGTRLTVL.

This clonotype was detected a few times. The chain employs TRBV19 and TRBJ1-2; no firm D call. The CDR3 runs 17 residues. V was pared by 3 bases and J by 4 bases, with 21 bases between. The V gene's germline CDR1 is LNHDA and CDR2 SQIVND (reference sequence). CDR3 DNA: TGTGCCAGTAGTATCACGGAGGAGTGGGCGTCTAGCTATGGCTACACCTTC. As protein: CASSITEEWASSYGYTF.

The V gene is TRBV9, the J gene TRBJ2-4; the D gene is possibly TRBD1 (6 bases). The V end lost 0 bases, the J end lost 5 bases, and 9 bases lay between the germline ends. Germline V gene sequence: CDR1 SGDLS, CDR2 YYNGEE. This CDR3 is 14 amino acids long. The CDR3 DNA reads as TGTGCCAGCAGCGTAGGGACAGCTGAAAACATTCAGTACTTC. Translated: CASSVGTAENIQYF. Complete variable domain (other parts from reference TRBV9 and TRBJ2-4): DSGVTQTPKHLITATGQRVTLRCSPRSGDLSVYWYQQSLDQGLQFLIQYYNGEERAKGNILERFSAQQFPDLHSELNLSSLELGDSALYFCASSVGTAENIQYFGAGTRLSVL.

The chain combines TRBV28 with TRBJ1-2, with a weak D call TRBD1 (5 bases). Germline-derived CDR1 and CDR2 are MDHEN and SYDVKM. The germline V and J ends were trimmed by 5 bases and 0 bases, with 13 bases remaining between them. The CDR3 length is 15 residues. CDR3 sequence: CASSAGRWANYGYTF. The CDR3 DNA follows: TGTGCCAGCAGTGCAGGGCGCTGGGCTAACTATGGCTACACCTTC.

This sequence joins TRBV5-1 and TRBJ2-2; D unresolved. The length of the CDR3 is 15 residues. Trimming shortened V by 0 bases and J by 0 bases, and 6 bases separated the two germline ends. Germline loops: CDR1 SGHRS, CDR2 YFSETQ. CDR3 nucleotides: TGCGCCAGCAGCTTGGACAGCTCGAACACCGGGGAGCTGTTTTTT. It yields the protein CASSLDSSNTGELFF.

This clonotype has more than one count but fewer than ten. The V gene is TRBV28, the J gene TRBJ2-5; the D gene is possibly TRBD1 (7 bases). The end of the DNA is better explained by TRBJ2-7, so the J call may be wrong. The germline V gene encodes CDR1 MDHEN and CDR2 SYDVKM. The CDR3 is made up of 12 amino acids. CDR3 region: CATRGDSYEQYF. CDR3 nucleotides: TGTGCCACCAGGGGGGACTCCTACGAGCAGTACTTC.

This clonotype was seen more than once but under ten times. The chain has TRBV7-6 and TRBJ2-5; 8 bases match TRBD1. The CDR3 is made up of 14 amino acids. V was pared by 5 bases and J by 5 bases, with 7 bases of the junction left unmatched. Germline V lookup: CDR1 SGHVS, CDR2 FNYEAQ. Written as DNA, the CDR3 is TGTGCCAGCAGCACGCCAGGGGGCGGGGAGACCCAGTACTTC. Its translation is CASSTPGGGETQYF.

This rearrangement joins TRBV11-2 to TRBJ2-5, with 8 bases matching TRBD1. The J segment lost 4 bases and the V segment lost 9 bases, leaving 4 bases of the junction unmatched. The CDR3 length is 12 residues. The V gene's germline CDR1 is SGHAT and CDR2 FQNNGV. The CDR3 DNA reads TGTGCCAGTGGACAGGGTGGAGAGACCCAGTACTTC. It is translated as CASGQGGETQYF.

The chain carries TRBV11-2 and TRBJ1-1, with a weak D call TRBD1 (6 bases). Germline CDR1 and CDR2: SGHAT and FQNNGV. The CDR3 is 14 amino acids. V was cut by 5 bases and J by 6 bases, with 16 bases left in between. CDR3 in amino acids: CASSPETPGAEAFF. The CDR3 DNA reads as TGTGCCAGCAGCCCAGAGACACCAGGGGCTGAAGCTTTCTTT.

This chain joins TRBV4-3 and TRBJ2-1; D call uncertain. CDR3 length equals 13 residues. Germline CDR1 and CDR2: LGHNA and YSLEER. V lost 1 base and J lost 8, with 9 bases in between. The CDR3 sequence: CASSQGLMDEQFF. The CDR3 DNA is TGCGCCAGCAGCCAAGGGCTGATGGATGAGCAGTTCTTC.

This clonotype was counted many times. Written as DNA, the CDR3 is TGCGCCAGCAGCTTAGGCGGGACAAGCTCCTACAATGAGCAGTTCTTC. It translates to CASSLGGTSSYNEQFF. The chain uses TRBV5-1 and TRBJ2-1, with D perhaps matching TRBD1 or TRBD2 (6 bases each). Germline-derived CDR1 and CDR2 are SGHRS and YFSETQ. V lost 2 bases and J 0 bases, leaving 12 bases between the germline ends. This CDR3 contains 16 residues.

This clonotype showed up just a few times. The chain uses TRBV28 and TRBJ1-2, with D possibly matching TRBD1 (5 bases). Germline V gene lookup returns CDR1 MDHEN and CDR2 SYDVKM. The CDR3 runs to 16 residues. V dropped 7 bases and J dropped 0 bases, with 18 bases sitting between them. The chain's CDR3 is CASTWGGAPANYGYTF. CDR3 in DNA: TGTGCCAGCACCTGGGGGGGAGCACCTGCTAACTATGGCTACACCTTC.

This clonotype was recorded at least ten times. The V and J genes are TRBV12-3 or TRBV12-4 and TRBJ2-7; possible D gene TRBD1, 5 bases. The CDR3 runs to 13 residues. Trimming cost V 4 bases and J 0 bases, with 7 bases left between them. CDR3 nucleotide sequence: TGTGCCAGCAGTTCAGGGCTCTCCTACGAGCAGTACTTC. Protein: CASSSGLSYEQYF.

J is TRBJ2-1 and V is TRBV2, with 8 bases identical to TRBD2. The J call may be in error: the DNA end matches TRBJ2-7 better. Germline lookup yields CDR1 SNHLY and CDR2 FYNNEI. CDR3 size: 15 residues. CDR3 protein: CASSAAGGGSYEQYF. CDR3 coding DNA: TGTGCCAGCAGTGCCGCCGGCGGGGGGTCCTACGAGCAGTACTTC.

The chain recombines TRBV28 with TRBJ2-5; D may correspond to TRBD1 or TRBD2 (6 bases each). Trimming cost V 2 bases and J 5 bases, with 18 bases left between them. CDR1 MDHEN and CDR2 SYDVKM come from the germline V gene. The CDR3 extends over 16 amino acids. CDR3 amino acids: CASSLMGGRGRETQYF. Here the CDR3 DNA reads TGTGCCAGCAGTTTAATGGGGGGCAGGGGAAGGGAGACCCAGTACTTC. The full variable domain, rest sourced from reference TRBV28 and TRBJ2-5, is DVKVTQSSRYLVKRTGEKVFLECVQDMDHENMFWYRQDPGLGLRLIYFSYDVKMKEKGDIPEGYSVSREKKERFSLILESASTNQTSMYLCASSLMGGRGRETQYFGPGTRLLVL.

The chain recombines TRBV7-9 with TRBJ1-2; 10 nucleotides match TRBD1. The ends lost 4 bases at V and 5 bases at J; junction bases unmatched: 10. This CDR3 is built from 16 residues. CDR1 and CDR2 (germline): SEHNR, FQNEAQ (reference sequence). The CDR3 region has the DNA TGTGCCAGCAGCTCTTCCAGACAGGGGGCGAAGTATGGCTACACCTTC. It specifies CASSSSRQGAKYGYTF. Combining the CDR3 with reference TRBV7-9 and TRBJ1-2 gives the whole variable domain DTGVSQNPRHKITKRGQNVTFRCDPISEHNRLYWYRQTLGQGPEFLTYFQNEAQLEKSRLLSDRFSAERPKGSFSTLEIQRTEQGDSAMYLCASSSSRQGAKYGYTFGSGTRLTVV.

The CDR3 region is CASSSRDGSIPLYGYTF. In DNA, the CDR3 is TGTGCCAGTAGTTCTCGGGACGGATCAATCCCTCTCTATGGCTACACCTTC. This sequence joins TRBV19 and TRBJ1-2; D might be TRBD1 (5 bases). V was pared by 5 bases and J by 4 bases, with 23 bases between. The CDR3 sequence is 17 residues long. Germline V lookup: CDR1 LNHDA, CDR2 SQIVND (reference sequence).

J is TRBJ2-5 and V is TRBV27; TRBD1 might be the D (5 bases). The CDR3 has 13 amino acids. V dropped 3 bases and J dropped 5 bases, with 10 bases sitting between them. CDR1 is MNHEY, CDR2 SMNVEV, per germline (reference sequence). The CDR3 nucleotides are TGTGCCAGCAGTTTCAGGGTCGAGGAGACCCAGTACTTC. Its protein product is CASSFRVEETQYF.

This clonotype was seen only a few times. The J gene is TRBJ2-5, the V gene TRBV7-9; maybe TRBD2 (6 bases). The CDR3 covers 16 residues. With 5 bases removed from V and 0 bases from J, the gap between germline ends came to 16 bases. Per the germline V gene, CDR1 is SEHNR and CDR2 is FQNEAQ (reference sequence). This chain's CDR3 is CASSAGAGGYQETQYF. The CDR3 DNA reads TGTGCCAGCAGCGCAGGAGCGGGCGGGTACCAAGAGACCCAGTACTTC.

V and J are TRBV2 and TRBJ2-3; maybe TRBD1 (6 bases). V was cut by 6 bases and J by 3 bases, with 13 bases left in between. This CDR3 comprises 14 residues. From germline, CDR1 is SNHLY and CDR2 FYNNEI. The CDR3 loop reads CASREQGLTDTQYF. DNA of the CDR3: TGTGCCAGCAGGGAACAGGGATTAACAGATACGCAGTATTTT.